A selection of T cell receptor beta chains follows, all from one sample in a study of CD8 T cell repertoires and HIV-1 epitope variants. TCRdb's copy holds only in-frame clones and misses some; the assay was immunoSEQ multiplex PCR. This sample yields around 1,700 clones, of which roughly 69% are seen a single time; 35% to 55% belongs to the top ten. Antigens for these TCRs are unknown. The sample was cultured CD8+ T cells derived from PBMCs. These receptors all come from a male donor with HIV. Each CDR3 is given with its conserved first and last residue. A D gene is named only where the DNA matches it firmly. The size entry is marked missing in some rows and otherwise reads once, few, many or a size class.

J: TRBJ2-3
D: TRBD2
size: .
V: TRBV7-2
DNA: TGTGCCAGCAGCCATTTAGCGGGGATCCTACTTGATACGCAGTATTTT
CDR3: CASSHLAGILLDTQYF

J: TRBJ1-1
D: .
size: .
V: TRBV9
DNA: TGTGCCAGCAGCGTAAGGGGGGACGACACTGAAGCTTTCTTT
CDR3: CASSVRGDDTEAFF

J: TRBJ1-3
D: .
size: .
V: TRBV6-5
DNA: TGTGCCAGCAGTTACTCACAGGGTGGCTCTGGAAACACCATATATTTT
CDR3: CASSYSQGGSGNTIYF

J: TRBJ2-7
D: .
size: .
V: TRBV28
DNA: TGTGCCAGCAGTTACAGGGTAAGCGAGCAGTACTTC
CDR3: CASSYRVSEQYF

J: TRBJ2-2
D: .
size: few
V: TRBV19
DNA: TGTGCCAGTGGGTGGGGGTACACCGGGGAGCTGTTTTTT
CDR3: CASGWGYTGELFF

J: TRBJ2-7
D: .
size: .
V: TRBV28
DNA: TGTGCCAGCAGTGGGGTACAGTTTACATACGAGCAGTACTTC
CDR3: CASSGVQFTYEQYF

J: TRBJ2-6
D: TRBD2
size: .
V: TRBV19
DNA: TGTGCCAGTAGTTTGGGACTAGCGGGGTCTGGGGCCAACGTCCTGACTTTC
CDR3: CASSLGLAGSGANVLTF

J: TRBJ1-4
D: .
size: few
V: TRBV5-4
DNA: TGTGCCAGCAGCCCGGGGGACGGGGGTAATGAAAAACTGTTTTTT
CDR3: CASSPGDGGNEKLFF

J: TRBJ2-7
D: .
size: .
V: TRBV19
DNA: TGTGCCAGTAGTCGGGTAGCTGCTGACTACGAGCAGTACTTC
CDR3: CASSRVAADYEQYF

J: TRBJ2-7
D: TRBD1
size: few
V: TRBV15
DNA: TGTGCCACCAGCAGAGTTAGGGGGCCCTACGAGCAGTACTTC
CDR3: CATSRVRGPYEQYF

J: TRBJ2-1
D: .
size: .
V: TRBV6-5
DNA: TGTGCCAGCACCGACAGGGAGGTCGGCAATGAGCAGTTCTTC
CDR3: CASTDREVGNEQFF

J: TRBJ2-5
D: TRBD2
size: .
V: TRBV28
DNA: TGTGCCAGCAGCAAACCTAATCTCGTAGCGGGGGCCCAAGAGACCCAGTACTTC
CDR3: CASSKPNLVAGAQETQYF

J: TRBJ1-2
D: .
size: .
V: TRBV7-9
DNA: TGTGCCAGCAGCCGGGACTATGGCTACACCTTC
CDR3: CASSRDYGYTF

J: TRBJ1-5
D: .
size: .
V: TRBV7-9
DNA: TGTGCCAGCAGAGCGGGGACTCAGCCCCAGCATTTT
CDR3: CASRAGTQPQHF

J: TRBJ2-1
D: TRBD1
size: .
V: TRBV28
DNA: TGTGCCAGCACCATGGGGACAGGGGGCACCAATGAGCAGTTCTTC
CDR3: CASTMGTGGTNEQFF

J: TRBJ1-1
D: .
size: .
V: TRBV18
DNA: TGTGCCAGCTCATCAGGAGTTCCGAACACTGAAGCTTTCTTT
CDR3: CASSSGVPNTEAFF

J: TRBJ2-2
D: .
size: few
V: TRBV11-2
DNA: TGTGCCAGCAGCGTAACAGCGAACACCGGGGAGCTGTTTTTT
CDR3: CASSVTANTGELFF

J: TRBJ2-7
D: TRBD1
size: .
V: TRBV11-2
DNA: TGTGCCAGCAGCTTAGAACAGGGGGCCCTCTACGAGCAGTACTTC
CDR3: CASSLEQGALYEQYF

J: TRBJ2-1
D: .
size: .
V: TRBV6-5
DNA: TGTGCCAGCAGTTACTCGGGCAGGGGAAGGCGAAATGAGCAGTTCTTC
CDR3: CASSYSGRGRRNEQFF

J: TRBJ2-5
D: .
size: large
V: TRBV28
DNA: TGTGCCAGCAGTTCACCCCTGGGGGGAGAGACCCAGTACTTC
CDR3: CASSSPLGGETQYF

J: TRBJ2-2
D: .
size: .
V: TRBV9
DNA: TGTGCCAGCAGCGTAGGCCCCGGGGAGCTGTTTTTT
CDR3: CASSVGPGELFF

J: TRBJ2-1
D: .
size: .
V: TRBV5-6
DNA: TGTGCCAGCAAACCGAGCTCCTACAATGAGCAGTTCTTC
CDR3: CASKPSSYNEQFF

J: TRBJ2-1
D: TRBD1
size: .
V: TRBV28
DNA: TGTGCCAGCGGACTGGGGACAGGAGGGAATGAGCAGTTCTTC
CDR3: CASGLGTGGNEQFF

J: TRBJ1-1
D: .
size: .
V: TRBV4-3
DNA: TGCGCCAGCAGCCAAGAAGCTTCGGAGGAAGCTTTCTTT
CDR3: CASSQEASEEAFF

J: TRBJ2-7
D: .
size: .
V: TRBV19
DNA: TGTGCCAGTAGCCCCAGGGACTCCTACGAGCAGTACTTC
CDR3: CASSPRDSYEQYF

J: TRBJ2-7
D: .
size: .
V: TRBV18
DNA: TGTGCCAGCCGCGCCGATAGCTCCTACGAGCAGTACTTC
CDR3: CASRADSSYEQYF

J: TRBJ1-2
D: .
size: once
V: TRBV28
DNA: TGTGCCAGCAGTTTGGGGTGGACGCCGAGGGGCTACACCTTC
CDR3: CASSLGWTPRGYTF

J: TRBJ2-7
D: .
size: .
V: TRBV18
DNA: TGTGCCAGCTCACCAACTGACCCCTCCTACGAGCAGTACTTC
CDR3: CASSPTDPSYEQYF

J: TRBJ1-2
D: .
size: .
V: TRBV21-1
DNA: TGTGCCAGCAGCAAAGCCCCGGGTGAAGTTCCGAATGGCTACACCTTC
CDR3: CASSKAPGEVPNGYTF

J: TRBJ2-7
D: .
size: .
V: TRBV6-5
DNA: TGTGCCAGCAGTAGGGAAGGACGGGCCTCCTACGAGCAGTACTTC
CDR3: CASSREGRASYEQYF

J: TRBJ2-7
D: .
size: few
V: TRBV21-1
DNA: TGTGCCAGCAGCTTACCAAGCTCCTACGAGCAGTACTTC
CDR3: CASSLPSSYEQYF

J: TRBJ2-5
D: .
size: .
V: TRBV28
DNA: TGTGCCAGCAGTTTTCGAGAGACCCAGTACTTC
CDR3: CASSFRETQYF

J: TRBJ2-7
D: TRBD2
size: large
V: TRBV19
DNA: TGTGCCAGTAGTATCCGACTAGCGGGGATTTACGAGCAGTACTTC
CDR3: CASSIRLAGIYEQYF

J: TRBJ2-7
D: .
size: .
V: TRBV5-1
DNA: TGCGCCAGCAGCTTGGGGGGCGAGCAGTACTTC
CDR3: CASSLGGEQYF

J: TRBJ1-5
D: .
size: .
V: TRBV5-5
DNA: TGTGCCAGCAGCGATCACAATCAGCCCCAGCATTTT
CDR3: CASSDHNQPQHF

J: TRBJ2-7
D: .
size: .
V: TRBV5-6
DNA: TGTGCCAGCAGCTTAACGAGTGGAGTGGAACAGTACTTC
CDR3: CASSLTSGVEQYF

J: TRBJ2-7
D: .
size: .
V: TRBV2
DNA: TGTGCCAGCAGTTTGCTGGGCGAGCAGTACTTC
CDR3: CASSLLGEQYF

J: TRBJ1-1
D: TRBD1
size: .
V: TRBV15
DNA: TGTGCCACCAGAGCCGGGACAGGGGACACTGAAGCTTTCTTT
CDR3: CATRAGTGDTEAFF

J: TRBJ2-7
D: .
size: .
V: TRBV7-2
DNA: TGTGCCAGCAGCTTACATTGGGGGGGCAGTTACGAGCAGTACTTC
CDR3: CASSLHWGGSYEQYF

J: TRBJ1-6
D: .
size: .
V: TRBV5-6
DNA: TGTGCCAGCAGCTTCCTCCAGGGCGTGAATTCGCCCCTCCACTTT
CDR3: CASSFLQGVNSPLHF

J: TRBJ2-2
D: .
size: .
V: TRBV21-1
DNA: TGTGCCAGCAGCAAAAAAACCCACCTAGTTCGGGAGGTGGACACCGGGGAGCTGTTTTTT
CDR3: CASSKKTHLVREVDTGELFF

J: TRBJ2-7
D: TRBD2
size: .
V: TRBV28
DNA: TGTGCCAGCAGCTCCACGCACAGGACTAGCGGGAGAGCCTACGAGCAGTACTTC
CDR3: CASSSTHRTSGRAYEQYF

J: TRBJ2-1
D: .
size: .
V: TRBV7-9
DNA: TGTGCCAGCAGCTTAGTAGCTGACCCAAACAATGAGCAGTTCTTC
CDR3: CASSLVADPNNEQFF

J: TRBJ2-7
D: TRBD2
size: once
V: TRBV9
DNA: TGTGCCAGCAGCGCTGCCCCGGGAGGGCAACACGAGCAGTACTTC
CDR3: CASSAAPGGQHEQYF

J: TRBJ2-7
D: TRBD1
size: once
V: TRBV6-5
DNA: TGTGCCAGCAGTTACCGGGACAGGACCTACGAGCAGTACTTC
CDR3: CASSYRDRTYEQYF

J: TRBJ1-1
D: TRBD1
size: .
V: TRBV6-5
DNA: TGTGCCAGCAGTTACGCAACACAGGGGACTGAAGCTTTCTTT
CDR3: CASSYATQGTEAFF

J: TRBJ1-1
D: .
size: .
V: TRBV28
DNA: TGTGCCAGCAGTCCCTCAACGGAGTATAAGAACACTGAAGCTTTCTTT
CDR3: CASSPSTEYKNTEAFF

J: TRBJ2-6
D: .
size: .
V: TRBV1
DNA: TGCACCAGCAGGGTGACGTGTTTGTGCACAAATCGGGCCAACGTCCTGACTTTC
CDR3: CTSRVTCLCTNRANVLTF

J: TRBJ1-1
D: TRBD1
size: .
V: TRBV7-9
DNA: TGTGCCAGCAGTTTATATACAGGGGCACCTGAAGCTTTCTTT
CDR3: CASSLYTGAPEAFF

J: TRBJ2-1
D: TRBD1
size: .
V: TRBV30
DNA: TGTGCCTGGGGGACAGGAACGGACAATGAGCAGTTCTTC
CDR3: CAWGTGTDNEQFF